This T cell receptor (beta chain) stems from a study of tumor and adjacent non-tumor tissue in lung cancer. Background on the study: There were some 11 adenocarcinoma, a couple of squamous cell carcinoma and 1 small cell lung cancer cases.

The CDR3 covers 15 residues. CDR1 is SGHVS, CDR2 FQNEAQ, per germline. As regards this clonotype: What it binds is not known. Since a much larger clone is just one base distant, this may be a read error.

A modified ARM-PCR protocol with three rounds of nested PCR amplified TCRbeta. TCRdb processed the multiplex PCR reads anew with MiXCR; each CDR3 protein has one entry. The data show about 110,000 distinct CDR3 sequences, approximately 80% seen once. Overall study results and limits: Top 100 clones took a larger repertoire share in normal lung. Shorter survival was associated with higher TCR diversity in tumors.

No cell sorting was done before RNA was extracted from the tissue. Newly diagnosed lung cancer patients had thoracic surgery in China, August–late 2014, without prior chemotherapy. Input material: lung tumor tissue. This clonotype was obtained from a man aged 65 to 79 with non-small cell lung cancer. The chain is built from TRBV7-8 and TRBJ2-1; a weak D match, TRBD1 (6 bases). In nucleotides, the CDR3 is TGTGCCAGCAGCTCTAGGACAGCGAACTACATTGAGCAGTTCTTC. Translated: CASSSRTANYIEQFF.